The 6 T cell receptor beta chains below come from one sample, sequenced in a study of beta chain features in type 1 diabetes (dated by TCRdb to 2016 to 2018). Results and caveats for the whole study, not just this receptor: In all four CD4+ subsets, TCRB CDR3 length was moderately but significantly shorter in type 1 diabetes patients.

The receptor library was made with the immunoSEQ multiplex PCR assay. The entire amount of isolated RNA was reverse transcribed using the High Capacity cDNA Reverse Transcription Kit, so the sequenced TCRB transcripts were expressed ones. In its TCRdb copy, this immuneACCESS table keeps in-frame sequences only and misses some clones. Where compared with another copy, unresolved V genes explain less than half of these, and the others have no known cause. Counted in this sample were 93,000 or so clones; 28% of them appeared once. Roughly 0.58% of the sample is taken by the ten largest. These receptors lack a known antigen. Specimen: central memory CD4+ T cells from blood. Source of these receptors: a woman between 18 and 29 years old with type 1 diabetes.

In the case of this clone: Other DNA sequences of this sample code for an identical CDR3. The chain is built from TRBV18 and TRBJ2-1, with TRBD2 identical over 7 bases. Per the germline V gene, CDR1 is KGHSH and CDR2 is LQKENI. Trimming removed 3 bases from V and 4 bases from J; junction bases left unmatched: 3. This CDR3 is 14 amino acids long. The CDR3 protein is CASSPPGGYNEQFF. The CDR3 nucleotides read TGTGCCAGCTCACCTCCGGGAGGTTACAATGAGCAGTTCTTC. The entire variable domain, with the rest obtained from reference TRBV18 and TRBJ2-1, is as follows: NAGVMQNPRHLVRRRGQEARLRCSPMKGHSHVYWYRQLPEEGLKFMVYLQKENIIDESGMPKERFSAEFPKEGPSILRIQQVVRGDSAAYFCASSPPGGYNEQFFGPGTRLTVL.

A few counts support this clone. V and J are TRBV28 and TRBJ1-5, with TRBD1 identical over 7 bases. Germline V gene data show CDR1 as MDHEN and CDR2 as SYDVKM. J was trimmed by 2 bases and V by 6 bases; bases with no gene match: 4. This CDR3 region has 14 residues. This chain's CDR3 is CASRAGGGNQPQHF. CDR3 nucleotide sequence: TGTGCCAGCAGGGCAGGGGGTGGCAATCAGCCCCAGCATTTT.

This clone showed up just a few times. The chain employs TRBV2 and TRBJ1-5; D not certain. This CDR3 contains 15 residues. Germline V CDR1 and CDR2: SNHLY, FYNNEI. The V end lost 2 bases, the J end lost 4 bases, and 12 bases lay between the germline ends. This chain's CDR3 is CASSELSGGNQPQHF. CDR3 nucleotides: TGTGCCAGCAGTGAACTATCAGGAGGGAATCAGCCCCAGCATTTT.

The CDR3 protein is CASGIGGSYEQYF. The CDR3 DNA follows: TGTGCCAGCGGTATAGGGGGCTCCTACGAGCAGTACTTC. The chain combines TRBV7-3 with TRBJ2-7; a possible D gene is TRBD1 (6 bases). Germline V CDR1 and CDR2: SGHTA, FQGTGA. CDR3 length: 13 amino acids. V was cut by 8 bases and J by 0 bases, with 11 bases left in between.

This clone was observed a few times. The chain is built from TRBV6-1 and TRBJ1-2; maybe TRBD1 (5 bases). The germline CDR1 and CDR2 sequences are MNHNS and SASEGT. V was pared by 0 bases and J by 7 bases, with 12 bases between. The CDR3 covers 14 residues. DNA for the CDR3: TGTGCCAGCAGTGAAGCGGGGCAGTCGCTTGGCTACACCTTC. It specifies CASSEAGQSLGYTF.

The rearrangement links TRBV7-9 to TRBJ2-1; 8 bases are a match to TRBD2. There are 13 residues in the CDR3. CDR1 and CDR2 (germline): SEHNR, FQNEAQ (reference sequence). V was pared by 1 base and J by 15 bases, with 8 bases of the junction left unmatched. The CDR3: CASSLGLAFPWFF. CDR3 DNA: TGTGCCAGCAGCTTAGGACTAGCGTTCCCTTGGTTCTTC. Using reference TRBV7-9 and TRBJ2-1 for the parts outside the CDR3, the full variable domain is DTGVSQNPRHKITKRGQNVTFRCDPISEHNRLYWYRQTLGQGPEFLTYFQNEAQLEKSRLLSDRFSAERPKGSFSTLEIQRTEQGDSAMYLCASSLGLAFPWFFGPGTRLTVL.